The 21 T cell receptor beta chains below come from one sample, sequenced in a study of shared clonotypes between healthy human individuals. Measured with immunoSEQ multiplex PCR; TCRdb has only the in-frame clones, and not every one. The table shows roughly 2.5 million clones, with over 85% occurring only once. Source material: naive CD4+ T cells sorted from blood. Subset: CD45RA+ positively selected. The receptors were sampled from a man aged 18-30 years in good health.

The rearrangement links TRBV7-2 to TRBJ2-7; TRBD1 is a possible D gene (5 bases). In germline, CDR1 is SGHTA, CDR2 FQGNSA. V was cut by 5 bases and J by 1 base, with 15 bases left in between. The CDR3 loop spans 15 amino acids. CDR3 loop: CASSLHGRASYEQYF. The CDR3 DNA reads as TGTGCCAGCAGCCTACACGGCAGGGCATCCTACGAGCAGTACTTC. The full variable domain, with the rest looked up from reference TRBV7-2 and TRBJ2-7, is GAGVSQSPSNKVTEKGKDVELRCDPISGHTALYWYRQSLGQGLEFLIYFQGNSAPDKSGLPSDRFSAERTGGSVSTLTIQRTQQEDSAVYLCASSLHGRASYEQYFGPGTRLTVT.

Turning to this clone: Other DNA sequences within the sample encode an identical CDR3. This chain joins TRBV15 and TRBJ1-3; D not resolved. CDR1 and CDR2 from the germline V gene are LNHNV and YYDKDF (reference sequence). This CDR3 region has 15 residues. V dropped 3 bases and J dropped 0 bases, with 9 bases sitting between them. The CDR3, as DNA: TGTGCCACCAGCAGGGACGCCGCCTCTGGAAACACCATATATTTT. Translation gives CATSRDAASGNTIYF.

The V call is TRBV5-1, the J call TRBJ2-1; 10 nucleotides align to TRBD2. After removal of 4 bases from V and 9 bases from J, the junction contained 13 bases not matched to a gene. This CDR3 comprises 16 residues. Germline values: CDR1 SGHRS, CDR2 YFSETQ. In DNA, the CDR3 is TGCGCCAGCAGCGCCCGGACTAGCGGCAGCTCCGGTGAGCAGTTCTTC. This codes for CASSARTSGSSGEQFF.

V and J are TRBV2 and TRBJ2-4; D tentatively fits TRBD1 or TRBD2 (6 bases each). The germline V and J ends were trimmed by 7 bases and 0 bases, with 13 bases remaining between them. CDR1 SNHLY and CDR2 FYNNEI come from the germline V gene. The CDR3 spans 15 residues. The CDR3 bases are TGTGCCAGCACGGTGGGGGGCTTAGCCAAAAACATTCAGTACTTC. This sequence encodes CASTVGGLAKNIQYF.

The chain combines TRBV18 with TRBJ2-4; D could derive from TRBD1 or TRBD2 (5 bases each). The germline gives CDR1 KGHSH, CDR2 LQKENI. The CDR3 has 16 residues. V was trimmed by 3 bases and J by 7 bases, leaving 19 bases between them. The CDR3 here is CASSPGRAIGENIQYF. DNA for the CDR3: TGTGCCAGCTCACCGGGACGAGCGATAGGGGAGAACATTCAGTACTTC.

This chain connects TRBV30 to TRBJ1-3, with D possibly TRBD1 on 6 matching bases. CDR1 GTSNPN and CDR2 SVGIG come from the germline V gene (reference sequence). V lost 8 bases and J 0 bases, leaving 14 bases between the germline ends. The CDR3 extends over 14 amino acids. CDR3 sequence: CAGTGQLSGNTIYF. CDR3 nucleotides: TGTGCCGGAACAGGGCAACTCTCTGGAAACACCATATATTTT.

This chain links TRBV6-5 with TRBJ1-1; D is perhaps TRBD1 (6 bases). The CDR3 is 13 amino acids. V dropped 6 bases and J dropped 5 bases, with 13 bases sitting between them. Germline loops: CDR1 MNHEY, CDR2 SVGAGI. CDR3 amino acids: CASRGAGWTEAFF. CDR3 in DNA: TGTGCCAGCAGGGGGGCAGGGTGGACTGAAGCTTTCTTT.

The rearrangement links TRBV5-1 to TRBJ2-7, with 7 bases identical to TRBD2. CDR3 length equals 14 residues. Germline values: CDR1 SGHRS, CDR2 YFSETQ. V was clipped by 6 bases and J by 3 bases; unmatched bases: 9. The chain's CDR3 is CASTLDPGGYEQYF. Written as DNA, the CDR3 is TGCGCCAGCACCCTGGACCCGGGGGGCTACGAGCAGTACTTC.

The V call is TRBV18, the J call TRBJ1-1, with no clear D. Trimming removed 6 bases from V and 1 base from J, with 21 bases in between. The germline CDR1 and CDR2 sequences are KGHSH and LQKENI. The CDR3 sequence is 17 residues long. The CDR3 is CASSPQVGIFSNTEAFF. In DNA form, the CDR3 reads TGTGCCAGCTCCCCCCAGGTGGGAATTTTTTCGAACACTGAAGCTTTCTTT.

This chain links TRBV29-1 with TRBJ2-3, with unresolved D. This CDR3 has 14 amino acids. In germline, CDR1 is SQVTM, CDR2 ANQGSEA. V was shortened by 4 bases and J by 3 bases, with 14 bases between the two germline ends. The CDR3 sequence is CSVGSAITTDTQYF. The CDR3 nucleotides are TGCAGCGTTGGTTCGGCTATAACGACAGATACGCAGTATTTT.

V gene TRBV6-6 combines with J gene TRBJ2-2; D remains unclear. This CDR3 region has 12 residues. Germline V lookup: CDR1 MNHNY, CDR2 SVGAGI (reference sequence). V was clipped by 7 bases and J by 8 bases, with 11 bases between them. The CDR3 nucleotides read TGTGCCAGCACCAAGTCTACTGGGGAGCTGTTTTTT. Its translation is CASTKSTGELFF.

The chain joins TRBV14 to TRBJ2-3; possible D gene TRBD1, 5 bases. Germline CDR1 and CDR2: SGHDN and FVKESK. Trimming pared 1 base from V and 5 bases from J, leaving 10 bases between. The CDR3 contains 14 residues. The DNA for the CDR3 is TGTGCCAGCAGCCAAGTAGGGGCCCAAGATACGCAGTATTTT. Translation gives CASSQVGAQDTQYF.

This clone has a single count. This chain uses TRBV25-1 with TRBJ2-3; unclear D gene. Trimming left V 2 bases short and J 0 bases short, with 6 bases between. CDR3 length: 14 amino acids. CDR1 and CDR2 (germline): MGHDK, SYGVNS. For the CDR3, the DNA is TGTGCCAGCAGTGAAGCGGCTAGCACAGATACGCAGTATTTT. Protein product: CASSEAASTDTQYF.

The J gene is TRBJ2-5, the V gene TRBV4-1; D gene unclear. Germline CDR1 and CDR2: MGHRA and YSYEKL. The V gene lost 4 bases and the J gene lost 5 bases, with 17 bases spanning the gap. The CDR3 is 15 residues long. The CDR3, as DNA: TGCGCCAGCAGCCCAAACCCGAGTTCCCGGGAGACCCAGTACTTC. Translating gives CASSPNPSSRETQYF.

The chain links TRBV6-5 to TRBJ2-4; 7 bases align to TRBD2. In germline, CDR1 is MNHEY, CDR2 SVGAGI. Trimming took 4 bases from V and 2 from J; bases not matched to a gene: 8. This CDR3 is built from 16 residues. DNA of the CDR3: TGTGCCAGCAGTTTAGATGGGGGGGGGACCAAAAACATTCAGTACTTC. Translated: CASSLDGGGTKNIQYF.

The sample holds a few counts of this clone. This CDR3 is also generated by other DNA sequences in the sample. The V gene is TRBV6-6, the J gene TRBJ2-1, with 7 nucleotides matching TRBD1. Germline V CDR1 and CDR2: MNHNY, SVGAGI (reference sequence). There are 13 residues in the CDR3. V dropped 4 bases and J dropped 4; count of bases not matched to a gene: 1. The CDR3 sequence: CASSWDSYNEQFF. The CDR3 nucleotides are TGTGCCAGCAGTTGGGACAGTTACAATGAGCAGTTCTTC.

V is TRBV10-3 and J is TRBJ2-1; a weak D match, TRBD2 (6 bases). The CDR3 spans 11 residues. Trimming left V 4 bases short and J 8 bases short, with 6 bases between. Germline values: CDR1 ENHRY, CDR2 SYGVKD. The CDR3 DNA sequence: TGTGCCATCAGTGGACTAGATGAGCAGTTCTTC. Its translation is CAISGLDEQFF.

The DNA of the CDR3 is TGTGCCAGCAGTACCCGGGAGGGAAGAAATTCACCCCTCCACTTT. This translates into CASSTREGRNSPLHF. The chain links TRBV6-5 to TRBJ1-6; D unresolved. The CDR3 covers 15 residues. The V end was cut by 5 bases, the J end by 7 bases, with 15 bases between. Germline CDR1 reads MNHEY; CDR2 reads SVGAGI.

The V call is TRBV10-2, the J call TRBJ2-7; D tentatively fits TRBD1 or TRBD2 (5 bases each). Looked up from germline, CDR1 is WSHSY and CDR2 is SAAADI. The germline V and J ends were trimmed by 2 bases and 4 bases, with 12 bases remaining between them. This CDR3 is 14 amino acids long. DNA of the CDR3: TGCGCCAGCAGTGAGAATGCAGGGAGTTACGAGCAGTACTTC. Protein sequence: CASSENAGSYEQYF.

This chain joins TRBV5-4 and TRBJ2-4; 12 nucleotides match TRBD1. CDR1 is SGHNT, CDR2 YYREEE, per germline (reference sequence). J gave up 15 bases and V 5 bases, and 9 bases lay outside the gene matches. This CDR3 is built from 13 residues. The CDR3 DNA reads as TGTGCCAGCAGTGCCGGGACAGGGGGCAATTGGTACTTC. It codes for CASSAGTGGNWYF.

The CDR3 coding sequence is TGTGCCAGCAGCTTAGCGTCAAGACAGGGGAACTATGGCTACACCTTC. It encodes CASSLASRQGNYGYTF. This chain uses TRBV7-9 with TRBJ1-2, with 8 nucleotides matching TRBD1. Germline CDR1 and CDR2: SEHNR and FQNEAQ (reference sequence). With 0 bases clipped from V and 2 bases from J, the junction kept 5 bases outside the gene matches. CDR3 length equals 16 residues.